The clone carrying this TCR beta chain was picked up many times. Its antigen is unidentified. Trimming removed 4 bases from V and 3 bases from J, with 21 bases in between. This CDR3 has 16 amino acids. Per germline, CDR1 DFQATT and CDR2 SNEGSKA (reference sequence). This sample is drawn from a study of glioma-infiltrating T cells. Study-level results: Tissue and blood shared very few CDR3 sequences.

Amplification of TCR alpha and beta CDR3 regions from RNA used iRepertoire nested multiplex PCR. TCRdb called the multiplex PCR reads again in MiXCR, with one record for every CDR3 protein. Of 90,000 or so distinct CDR3 sequences in the sample, roughly 37% were seen once. The chain uses TRBV20-1 and TRBJ2-5; the D is unclear. Sequencing used glioma tissue, nonneoplastic brain tissue, or PBMCs (not recorded which). This TCR was recovered from a human donor with low-grade glioma or glioblastoma, undergoing nonglioma brain surgery, or in good health (not recorded which). The CDR3, as DNA: TGCAGTGCTACAACCCCTAAGTCTAGTATGGAAGAGACCCAGTACTTC. This translates into CSATTPKSSMEETQYF.